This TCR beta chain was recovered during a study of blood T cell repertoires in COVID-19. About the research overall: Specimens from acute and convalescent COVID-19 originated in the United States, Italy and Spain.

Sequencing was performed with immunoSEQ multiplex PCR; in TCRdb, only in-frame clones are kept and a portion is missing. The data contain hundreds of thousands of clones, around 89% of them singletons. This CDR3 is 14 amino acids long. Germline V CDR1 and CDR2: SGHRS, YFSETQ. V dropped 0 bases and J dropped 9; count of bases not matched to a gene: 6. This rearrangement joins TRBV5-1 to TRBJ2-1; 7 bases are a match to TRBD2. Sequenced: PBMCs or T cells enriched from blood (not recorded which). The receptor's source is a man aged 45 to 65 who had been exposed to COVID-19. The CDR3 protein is CASSLDPSGGEQFF. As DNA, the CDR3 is TGCGCCAGCAGCTTGGATCCTAGCGGAGGTGAGCAGTTCTTC.